This T cell receptor (beta chain) came from a study of monozygotic twins with inflammatory bowel disease. TCRdb reanalyzed the 5' RACE reads, giving one entry per CDR3 protein sequence and no DNA. In all, the sample yields about 160,000 distinct CDR3 sequences. Germline assignment: CDR1 MRHNA and CDR2 SNTAGT. This CDR3 has 17 amino acids. Sequencing was done on a sample of blood. The sequence was collected from a human donor with ulcerative colitis or Crohn's disease, or a healthy co-twin of an affected twin (not recorded which). The chain uses TRBV6-4 and TRBJ2-2; TCRdb returns TRBD2, unconfirmable since there is no DNA. CDR3 amino acids: CASSDSGLAGGFGELFF.